This T cell receptor (beta chain) is from a study of blood T cell repertoires in COVID-19. The overall study: Sources were T cells, B-cell-depleted T cells, or PBMCs; the material itself was cDNA or gDNA.

Per the original data handling: Amplifying reference gene primers gave estimates of nucleated cell counts. This table comes from immunoSEQ multiplex PCR, and its TCRdb copy is limited to in-frame clones, with some not included. V, J and clone size reflect that table, while D and trimming were determined from the DNA. This sample has 370,000 or so clones, with around 87% found just once. The ends were cut back, 0 bases at V and 0 bases at J, with 9 bases in the middle. The V gene's germline CDR1 is SGHRS and CDR2 YFSETQ. This CDR3 region has 15 residues. This sequence originates from a man aged 25-40 years who had recovered from COVID-19. The sample consisted of PBMCs or T cells enriched from blood (not recorded which). This rearrangement joins TRBV5-1 to TRBJ1-1; D is unresolved. The CDR3 loop reads CASSLAGPMNTEAFF. The DNA of the CDR3 is TGCGCCAGCAGCTTGGCAGGCCCCATGAACACTGAAGCTTTCTTT.